One sample yielded the 20 T cell receptor beta chains listed below, sequenced in a study of Ad26.COV2.S vaccination and SARS-CoV-2 variants. Some clones are missing from TCRdb's copy, which holds only in-frame ones; the method was immunoSEQ multiplex PCR. The top ten clones hold 1.5% to 2% of a sample with about 460,000 clones, 70% to 90% of them seen once. The treatment here: some 20 received Ad26.COV2.S at low or high dose, single or two shots; several received placebo; per-sample allocation not given. Samples came from day 63 after the first vaccine or placebo injection. This sample comprised peripheral blood, obtained in a trial of Ad26.COV2.S vaccine versus placebo. These receptors all stem from a person between 18 and 60 years old who received the Ad26.COV2.S COVID-19 vaccine or a placebo.

This sequence joins TRBV12-3 or TRBV12-4 and TRBJ1-1; D ambiguous. Trimming left V 3 bases short and J 5 bases short, with 10 bases between. This CDR3 is 13 amino acids long. The DNA for the CDR3 is TGTGCCAGCAGTTTGCAGCGGCGAACTGAAGCTTTCTTT. Protein: CASSLQRRTEAFF.

The genes are TRBV18 and TRBJ1-5; D unclear. CDR3 length: 14 residues. Between the trimmed V and J ends, which lost 3 bases and 9 bases, there was a span of 15 bases. CDR1 is KGHSH and CDR2 is LQKENI in the germline V gene. DNA for the CDR3: TGTGCCAGCTCACCGTACGATTTATCGAGGCCCCAGCATTTT. Translated, it gives CASSPYDLSRPQHF.

This chain links TRBV7-2 with TRBJ2-7; tentatively, D is TRBD1 or TRBD2 (5 bases each). This CDR3 spans 17 amino acids. V gave up 5 bases and J gave up 0 bases, with 20 bases separating them. The germline CDR1 and CDR2 sequences are SGHTA and FQGNSA. The CDR3 loop reads CASSARGAQYDSYEQYF. CDR3 sequence (DNA): TGTGCCAGCAGCGCCAGAGGGGCGCAGTACGACTCCTACGAGCAGTACTTC.

The chain couples TRBV6-5 to TRBJ1-2; the D gene is possibly TRBD1 (6 bases). CDR1 and CDR2 from the germline V gene are MNHEY and SVGAGI. There are 15 residues in the CDR3. V lost 2 bases, J lost 4 bases, and 14 bases lay in between. CDR3 DNA: TGTGCCAGCAGTTACGGGGACACTGCCGGCTATGGCTACACCTTC. Translating gives CASSYGDTAGYGYTF.

This clone came up many times. The V gene is TRBV6-5, the J gene TRBJ1-1, with a tentative D call TRBD1 (6 bases). V was cut by 0 bases and J by 10 bases, with 18 bases left in between. This CDR3 comprises 15 residues. Germline CDR1 is MNHEY and CDR2 is SVGAGI. CDR3 DNA sequence: TGTGCCAGCAGTTACTCAGGGACATCCCCTGGGGGAGCTTTCTTT. Amino acid sequence: CASSYSGTSPGGAFF.

The chain carries TRBV7-2 and TRBJ2-5; 8 bases are a match to TRBD2. The CDR3 loop spans 15 amino acids. Per the germline V gene, CDR1 is SGHTA and CDR2 is FQGNSA. The V and J ends lost 6 bases and 4 bases, in that order; junction bases with no gene match: 10. The CDR3 is CASRSGGGRRETQYF. CDR3 DNA sequence: TGTGCCAGCAGGTCGGGAGGGGGGCGTAGAGAGACCCAGTACTTC.

The chain has TRBV5-4 and TRBJ2-3, with no clear D. Germline-derived CDR1 and CDR2 are SGHNT and YYREEE (reference sequence). The CDR3 loop spans 13 amino acids. V lost 4 bases to trimming and J lost 1 base, with 7 bases between them. The chain's CDR3 is CASSPVGTDTQYF. CDR3 in DNA: TGTGCCAGCAGCCCCGTCGGCACAGATACGCAGTATTTT.

The chain is built from TRBV9 and TRBJ2-1; a weak D match, TRBD1 (6 bases). V dropped 4 bases and J dropped 6 bases, with 14 bases sitting between them. The CDR3 runs 14 residues. Germline lookup yields CDR1 SGDLS and CDR2 YYNGEE. The CDR3 DNA follows: TGTGCCAGCAGCCTACAGGGACACAGCAATGAGCAGTTCTTC. Its translation is CASSLQGHSNEQFF.

The J gene is TRBJ1-2, the V gene TRBV25-1, with D uncertain. The CDR3 is 14 residues long. In germline, CDR1 is MGHDK, CDR2 SYGVNS. Trimming removed 5 bases at V and 7 bases at J, with 17 bases between. The CDR3 DNA follows: TGTGCCAGCAGTTCACTCACGCCCGTGTTTGGCTACACCTTC. This translates into CASSSLTPVFGYTF.

The chain combines TRBV5-5 with TRBJ1-3, with D unclear. This CDR3 contains 16 residues. Germline CDR1 SGHKS, CDR2 YYEKEE (reference sequence). V was clipped by 2 bases and J by 0 bases, with 12 bases between them. The CDR3 nucleotides are TGTGCCAGCAGCTTTTGGTCGGGGAGCTCTGGAAACACCATATATTTT. Translating it yields CASSFWSGSSGNTIYF.

Written as DNA, the CDR3 is TGCAGCGTGAAGGGGACTAGCAACCAATACAATGAGCAGTTCTTC. As protein: CSVKGTSNQYNEQFF. V and J are TRBV29-1 and TRBJ2-1, with 9 positions matching TRBD2. V dropped 6 bases and J dropped 4; count of bases not matched to a gene: 10. This CDR3 is 15 amino acids long. Germline V CDR1 and CDR2: SQVTM, ANQGSEA.

This clone appeared many times. This rearrangement joins TRBV3-1 (or the pseudogene TRBV3-2) to TRBJ2-3; D is possibly TRBD1 or TRBD2 (5 bases each). The CDR3 has 16 amino acids. V was shortened by 0 bases and J by 4 bases, with 14 bases between the two germline ends. Germline assignment: CDR1 LGHDT and CDR2 YNNKEL (reference sequence). The CDR3 is CASSQDWGSGADTQYF. The CDR3 DNA is TGTGCCAGCAGCCAAGATTGGGGGAGTGGGGCAGATACGCAGTATTTT.

This clone was seen just once. The gene calls are TRBV7-9 and TRBJ2-2, with 12 nucleotides matching TRBD2. Trimming at V came to 3 bases and at J to 3 bases, leaving 8 bases not matched to a gene. This CDR3 has 18 amino acids. Germline V gene sequence: CDR1 SEHNR, CDR2 FQNEAQ (reference sequence). The CDR3 here is CASSFPLAGGPYTGELFF. CDR3 sequence (DNA): TGTGCCAGCAGCTTCCCTCTAGCGGGGGGGCCCTACACCGGGGAGCTGTTTTTT.

The chain is built from TRBV19 and TRBJ1-5; no clear D. Trimming took 9 bases from V and 2 from J, leaving 11 bases between them. Per the germline V gene, CDR1 is LNHDA and CDR2 is SQIVND (reference sequence). The CDR3 runs 13 residues. The chain's CDR3 is CASQANRNQPQHF. CDR3 sequence (DNA): TGTGCCAGCCAGGCCAATCGCAATCAGCCCCAGCATTTT.

The gene calls are TRBV6-5 and TRBJ2-3; 8 positions agree with TRBD2. Germline CDR1 and CDR2: MNHEY and SVGAGI. The CDR3 is made up of 15 amino acids. V was pared by 5 bases and J by 0 bases, with 4 bases of the junction left unmatched. The CDR3 reads CASSKLAASTDTQYF. DNA for the CDR3: TGTGCCAGCAGTAAACTAGCGGCTAGCACAGATACGCAGTATTTT.

The V call is TRBV9, the J call TRBJ2-6, with TRBD1 matching 8 bases. Germline V lookup: CDR1 SGDLS, CDR2 YYNGEE. The CDR3 is 19 amino acids. After removal of 0 bases from V and 0 bases from J, the junction contained 8 bases not matched to a gene. CDR3 loop: CASSVGLDREPSGANVLTF. CDR3 coding DNA: TGTGCCAGCAGCGTAGGACTGGACAGGGAACCCTCTGGGGCCAACGTCCTGACTTTC.

This clone was seen a single time. The chain combines TRBV7-2 with TRBJ2-7; TRBD1 matches 10 bases. V trimming: 5 bases; J trimming: 7 bases; junction bases outside the gene matches: 8. The CDR3 length is 14 residues. CDR1 is SGHTA, CDR2 FQGNSA, per germline. Here the CDR3 DNA reads TGTGCCAGCAGCGTCGACAGGGGGCCGGGTGAGCAGTACTTC. Its protein is CASSVDRGPGEQYF.

This chain connects TRBV7-6 to TRBJ2-5; D gene unclear. Looked up from germline, CDR1 is SGHVS and CDR2 is FNYEAQ. The V end lost 6 bases, the J end lost 0 bases, and 11 bases lay between the germline ends. This CDR3 contains 14 residues. The CDR3 nucleotides read TGTGCCAGCAGTGGAGAGAGGTACCAAGAGACCCAGTACTTC. Encoded protein: CASSGERYQETQYF. The complete variable domain, with remaining parts taken from reference TRBV7-6 and TRBJ2-5, reads GAGVSQSPRYKVTKRGQDVALRCDPISGHVSLYWYRQALGQGPEFLTYFNYEAQQDKSGLPNDRFSAERPEGSISTLTIQRTEQRDSAMYRCASSGERYQETQYFGPGTRLLVL.

The V call is TRBV6-6, the J call TRBJ1-5; D uncertain. Germline V CDR1 and CDR2: MNHNY, SVGAGI (reference sequence). The CDR3 length is 13 residues. V lost 9 bases, J lost 3 bases, and 12 bases lay in between. CDR3 sequence (DNA): TGTGCCAGTCTCAGGCACCACAATCAGCCCCAGCATTTT. Amino acids: CASLRHHNQPQHF.

This clone was observed a few times. The genes are TRBV7-2 and TRBJ1-3; 9 positions agree with TRBD1. J was trimmed by 2 bases and V by 9 bases; bases with no gene match: 11. Germline lookup yields CDR1 SGHTA and CDR2 FQGNSA. The CDR3 extends over 16 amino acids. The CDR3 reads CASSSGQGLTGNTIYF. DNA of the CDR3: TGTGCCAGTTCCTCGGGACAGGGACTTACTGGAAACACCATATATTTT. Complete variable domain (other parts from reference TRBV7-2 and TRBJ1-3): GAGVSQSPSNKVTEKGKDVELRCDPISGHTALYWYRQSLGQGLEFLIYFQGNSAPDKSGLPSDRFSAERTGGSVSTLTIQRTQQEDSAVYLCASSSGQGLTGNTIYFGEGSWLTVV.